One sample yielded the 2 T cell receptor beta chains listed below, sequenced in a study of T cell responses to AZD1222 COVID-19 vaccine. Sequenced by immunoSEQ multiplex PCR; TCRdb stores in-frame clones only, minus some. The sample has nearly 110,000 clones; about 93% are singletons. The source material was peripheral blood, sampled 28 days after the second AZD1222 dose. Source of these receptors: an adult who received the AZD1222 COVID-19 vaccine.

The chain recombines TRBV11-1 with TRBJ1-5; D is possibly TRBD1 (5 bases). CDR1 SGHAT and CDR2 FQDESV come from the germline V gene (reference sequence). Trimming took 5 bases from V and 3 from J, leaving 8 bases between them. The CDR3 consists of 13 residues. CDR3 residues: CASSDSVNQPQHF. CDR3 nucleotide sequence: TGTGCCAGCAGCGACAGTGTCAATCAGCCCCAGCATTTT.

Worth noting for this clone: The same CDR3 can be traced to other DNA sequences in this sample. The V gene is TRBV19, the J gene TRBJ1-2; D is ambiguous. Germline CDR1 is LNHDA and CDR2 is SQIVND (reference sequence). This CDR3 comprises 12 residues. The V end lost 6 bases, the J end lost 5 bases, and 10 bases lay between the germline ends. Here the CDR3 reads CASSLGRYGYTF. In nucleotides, the CDR3 is TGTGCCAGTAGCTTGGGCAGGTATGGCTACACCTTC.